This record covers a single T cell receptor beta chain. V was cut by 2 bases and J by 1 base, with 11 bases left in between. The CDR3 totals 16 residues. Germline CDR1 is MGHDK and CDR2 is SYGVNS. These data come from a study of cytomegalovirus exposure and HLA in healthy donors. Looking at the study overall: The same platform was used for the roughly 120 validation repertoires as for the 666 first-cohort repertoires, as reported in a later analysis.

Using immunoSEQ multiplex PCR, the repertoire was profiled, and TCRdb retains in-frame clones only, with some absent. Altogether approximately 150,000 clones are present, 85% to 90% being singletons, with the ten largest covering approximately 1.5%. Sequencing was carried out using PBMCs. This receptor was obtained from a woman in her twenties or thirties in good health and CMV-seronegative. The rearrangement uses TRBV25-1 and TRBJ2-2; D is unclear. In nucleotides, the CDR3 is TGTGCCAGCAGTGAAAGTGGCCTGGTGAACACCGGGGAGCTGTTTTTT. It yields the protein CASSESGLVNTGELFF.